A single T cell receptor beta chain is shown here with its context. Between the trimmed V and J ends, which lost 5 bases and 6 bases, there was a span of 14 bases. Germline CDR1 reads KGHSH; CDR2 reads LQKENI. The CDR3 contains 13 residues. This sample is drawn from a study of blood T cell repertoires in COVID-19. Study-wide background: T cells, B-cell-depleted T cells, or PBMCs provided the cDNA or gDNA that served as material.

Profiled with immunoSEQ multiplex PCR; TCRdb holds only in-frame clones, not every one. This sample has 250,000 to 300,000 clones, with over 75% found just once. V gene TRBV18 combines with J gene TRBJ2-7, with a tentative D call TRBD1 (6 bases). This clonotype was obtained from a woman aged 55 to 70 with acute or convalescent COVID-19. Sequencing used peripheral blood. The CDR3 loop is CASSGQQGSEQYF. The CDR3 DNA follows: TGTGCCAGCTCAGGTCAACAGGGCTCCGAGCAGTACTTC.